This TCR beta chain was sequenced during a study of blood T cell repertoires in COVID-19. As for the study in general: Spain, Italy and the United States supplied samples that represented acute and convalescent COVID-19.

The CDR3 consists of 15 residues. Germline CDR1 SEHNR, CDR2 FQNEAQ (reference sequence). The cohort comprised adults aged about 18 to 100 years residing in approximately 22 US areas. This clone has just one count. One end of the junction varies from germline; a read error may be responsible. Generated by immunoSEQ multiplex PCR, the TCRdb table keeps only in-frame clones and is missing some. Of about 430,000 clones in the sample, nearly 90% were seen once. The TCR was taken from a young woman who had been exposed to COVID-19. The chain carries TRBV7-9 and TRBJ1-2, with a possible D match to TRBD1 (5 bases). Material for sequencing was PBMCs or T cells enriched from blood (not recorded which). This CDR3 is CTSSLVPQGGVGYTF. CDR3 nucleotide sequence: TGTACCAGCAGCTTAGTGCCCCAGGGAGGAGTGGGCTACACCTTC.